The 12 T cell receptor beta chains below come from one sample, sequenced in a study of PD-L1 blockade in urothelial cancer. Produced via immunoSEQ multiplex PCR; TCRdb's table is partial and in-frame only. The sample holds some 120,000 clones, roughly 90% seen once. Time point noted: peripheral blood 6 weeks after treatment start. The sequences come from PBMCs, collected around atezolizumab (anti-PD-L1) treatment. The source is a man between 60 and 75 years old with urothelial cancer.

The genes are TRBV5-1 and TRBJ1-2, with 10 bases identical to TRBD1. Per the germline V gene, CDR1 is SGHRS and CDR2 is YFSETQ. Germline trimming cut 0 bases from V and 6 bases from J; bases unmatched to any gene: 8. This CDR3 has 16 amino acids. The CDR3 spells CASSLGQGAPRDGYTF. CDR3 in DNA: TGCGCCAGCAGCTTGGGACAGGGGGCGCCCCGGGATGGCTACACCTTC.

This clone was found once. The rearrangement links TRBV7-8 to TRBJ2-1, with 7 bases that match TRBD2. CDR1 and CDR2 (germline): SGHVS, FQNEAQ. Trimming at V came to 5 bases and at J to 5 bases, leaving 9 bases not matched to a gene. The CDR3 runs 15 residues. The CDR3 coding sequence is TGTGCCAGCAGCCCAGGGACTACCGGTAACAATGAGCAGTTCTTC. This sequence encodes CASSPGTTGNNEQFF.

In its sample, this clone was seen once. The chain has TRBV7-9 and TRBJ2-7, with a weak D call TRBD2 (5 bases). The CDR3 length is 14 residues. The germline V and J ends were trimmed by 0 bases and 7 bases, with 13 bases remaining between them. Germline V gives CDR1 SEHNR, CDR2 FQNEAQ (reference sequence). The CDR3 region has the DNA TGTGCCAGCAGCTTAGCCGAGGGCTGGGGTGAGCAGTACTTC. Translating gives CASSLAEGWGEQYF.

The chain links TRBV5-1 to TRBJ2-1; the D gene is possibly TRBD2 (5 bases). The germline V and J ends were trimmed by 7 bases and 7 bases, with 21 bases remaining between them. This CDR3 contains 15 residues. CDR1 is SGHRS, CDR2 YFSETQ, per germline. The CDR3 DNA sequence: TGCGCCAGCCCCTCGGGGTTTAGGATGACGAATGAGCAGTTCTTC. As protein: CASPSGFRMTNEQFF.

Here the CDR3 reads CASSIPAGPGELFF. In nucleotides, the CDR3 is TGTGCCAGTAGTATTCCGGCAGGGCCCGGGGAGCTGTTTTTT. The chain joins TRBV19 to TRBJ2-2, with a weak D call TRBD1 (5 bases). The CDR3 covers 14 residues. V was shortened by 3 bases and J by 6 bases, with 11 bases between the two germline ends. Looked up from germline, CDR1 is LNHDA and CDR2 is SQIVND (reference sequence).

The chain is built from TRBV6-1 and TRBJ2-1, with TRBD2 as a possible D gene (6 bases). CDR3 length: 15 residues. Germline CDR1 MNHNS, CDR2 SASEGT. The germline V and J ends were trimmed by 1 base and 3 bases, with 10 bases remaining between them. The CDR3 is CASSEDFGGYNEQFF. The CDR3 DNA sequence: TGTGCCAGCAGTGAAGACTTCGGGGGCTACAATGAGCAGTTCTTC.

This rearrangement joins TRBV2 to TRBJ2-1; 7 bases are a match to TRBD2. Germline V CDR1 and CDR2: SNHLY, FYNNEI. The CDR3 sequence is 14 residues long. Trimming took 5 bases from V and 7 from J; bases not matched to a gene: 8. CDR3 nucleotide sequence: TGTGCCAGCAGTCGGGGGACTAAGGGGAATGAGCAGTTCTTC. It translates to CASSRGTKGNEQFF. Complete variable domain (other parts from reference TRBV2 and TRBJ2-1): EPEVTQTPSHQVTQMGQEVILRCVPISNHLYFYWYRQILGQKVEFLVSFYNNEISEKSEIFDDQFSVERPDGSNFTLKIRSTKLEDSAMYFCASSRGTKGNEQFFGPGTRLTVL.

The chain is built from TRBV10-3 and TRBJ2-5, with D perhaps TRBD2 (6 bases). Deletions cut 5 bases from V and 1 base from J, with 11 bases between. CDR3 length equals 14 residues. Germline assignment: CDR1 ENHRY and CDR2 SYGVKD. The CDR3 DNA sequence: TGTGCCATCAGTTCCGGGGGTTCCCAAGAGACCCAGTACTTC. Translating it yields CAISSGGSQETQYF.

The count of this clone is one. This chain links TRBV2 with TRBJ1-2; 7 positions agree with TRBD1. J lost 7 bases, V lost 4 bases, and 9 bases had no gene match. Germline CDR1 and CDR2: SNHLY and FYNNEI. The CDR3 consists of 14 residues. The CDR3 protein is CASSALGQYGGYTF. DNA of the CDR3: TGTGCCAGCAGTGCCCTGGGACAGTACGGTGGCTACACCTTC.

The genes are TRBV27 and TRBJ2-1, with D possibly being TRBD1 (6 bases). V was cut by 9 bases and J by 8 bases, with 17 bases left in between. Germline assignment: CDR1 MNHEY and CDR2 SMNVEV (reference sequence). CDR3 length: 13 amino acids. CDR3 sequence: CASWDTELDEQFF. The CDR3 DNA is TGTGCCAGTTGGGACACCGAGTTAGATGAGCAGTTCTTC.

The chain links TRBV7-9 to TRBJ2-4; D is ambiguous. V lost 5 bases and J lost 0, with 20 bases in between. CDR3 length equals 18 residues. The germline V gene has CDR1 SEHNR and CDR2 FQNEAQ (reference sequence). The CDR3 DNA reads TGTGCCAGCAGCCCTATAACCGGGTCCCATATAGCCAAAAACATTCAGTACTTC. This codes for CASSPITGSHIAKNIQYF.

CDR3 in DNA: TGTGCCAGCAGTTTAGGGGGACAGGATAATTCACCCCTCCACTTT. This sequence encodes CASSLGGQDNSPLHF. The chain links TRBV28 to TRBJ1-6, with TRBD1 matching over 8 bases. After removal of 2 bases from V and 5 bases from J, the junction contained 2 bases not matched to a gene. Germline-derived CDR1 and CDR2 are MDHEN and SYDVKM. The CDR3 sequence is 15 residues long.